This T cell receptor beta chain was identified in a study of T cell responses to AZD1222 COVID-19 vaccine. Study results and caveats: Clonal diversity may have been underestimated, and the donors were mostly white British, with more females than males. Reports say nearly half of spike-specific TCRs go after unmutated variant regions.

Sequenced by immunoSEQ multiplex PCR; TCRdb stores in-frame clones only, minus some. Of 96,000 or so clones in the sample, 70% to 90% were seen once. CDR1 is MNHNS, CDR2 SASEGT, per germline. J lost 4 bases, V lost 1 base, and 9 bases had no gene match. The CDR3 has 16 residues. Remarks on this clone: Its cognate antigen is unknown.

The J gene is TRBJ1-1, the V gene TRBV6-1; TRBD1 matches 7 bases. The source material was peripheral blood, sampled on day 0 of AZD1222 vaccination. The clonotype comes from an adult in good health. The CDR3 DNA reads TGTGCCAGCAGTGAAGGACAGGGAGGTATCGCCACTGAAGCTTTCTTT. It codes for CASSEGQGGIATEAFF.